The clone carrying this T cell receptor beta chain was recorded only once. The assay was immunoSEQ multiplex PCR, and TCRdb's table has in-frame clones only and misses some. The sample contains 220,000 or so clones, more than 85% of which appear only once. This specimen belongs to a study of blood T cell repertoires in COVID-19. The receptor was derived from a woman in her forties or fifties with COVID-19, enrolled during active disease. Sequenced material: peripheral blood.

CDR3 residues: CASRRQGNYGYTF. Written as DNA, the CDR3 is TGTGCCAGTAGACGACAGGGAAACTATGGCTACACCTTC. The J gene is TRBJ1-2, the V gene TRBV19, with 7 bases that match TRBD1. In germline, CDR1 is LNHDA, CDR2 SQIVND (reference sequence). The trim removed 6 bases at V and 2 bases at J, leaving 3 bases unmatched. This CDR3 region has 13 residues.